This TCR beta chain was recorded in a study of CD4 T cells in relation to SARS-CoV-2 and coronaviruses. Study-wide background: No peptide or an HIV-1 Nef peptide pool served as negative control.

The unexposed donors gave CD4+ T cells in about 2010-2019, prior to COVID-19. The cells were cultured for approximately ten days before CD4+ T cells were isolated. This clone occurred once. What it binds is unknown. Using immunoSEQ multiplex PCR, the repertoire was profiled, and TCRdb retains in-frame clones only, with some absent. In the table there are 20,000 to 25,000 clones, about 76% of which are singletons. General study points: Pre-pandemic and post-infection samples never came from the same donor. SARS-CoV-2-driven expansion was significantly weaker in crossreactive than monoreactive clones.

This sequence was found in a human donor in good health. The sample taken for sequencing was CD4+ T cells from PBMCs, cultured in vitro.

The CDR3 loop reads CASSLVGTGMVTEAFF. DNA of the CDR3: TGTGCCAGCAGCTTAGTCGGGACAGGGATGGTCACTGAAGCTTTCTTT. The V and J genes are TRBV7-2 and TRBJ1-1; 9 bases fit TRBD1. CDR1 and CDR2 (germline): SGHTA, FQGNSA. The CDR3 has 16 amino acids. Trimming removed 1 base from V and 4 bases from J; junction bases left unmatched: 7.